This entry describes one TCR beta chain. Its specificity is not known. The sample comes from a study of T cell responses to AZD1222 COVID-19 vaccine. Study in general: Second doses at about 4 or about 12 weeks were pooled.

Regarding the study as a whole: Spike as a whole was targeted by vaccine-associated CD4 TCRs, dominant at 160-218 and 743-854. The reported proportion of spike-specific TCRs targeting unmutated variant regions was nearly half.

Profiled with immunoSEQ multiplex PCR; TCRdb holds only in-frame clones, not every one. The sample holds 150,000 to 200,000 clones, 80% to 95% seen once. The receptor's source is an adult in good health. Material: peripheral blood, obtained on day 0 of AZD1222 vaccination.

In DNA form, the CDR3 reads TGCAGCGTTGAAGATTGGGCAGCTAAGTCCTACGAGCAGTACTTC. Its translation is CSVEDWAAKSYEQYF. The chain has TRBV29-1 and TRBJ2-7; no reliable D call. Trimming shortened V by 0 bases and J by 1 base, and 13 bases separated the two germline ends. The CDR3 is 15 residues long. CDR1 and CDR2 from the germline V gene are SQVTM and ANQGSEA.